This section outlines one T cell receptor beta chain sequence together with its context. CDR3 length: 13 amino acids. Germline-derived CDR1 and CDR2 are SGHTA and FQGNSA. Trimming took off 4 bases at V and 5 bases at J, with 11 bases between the two ends. This specimen belongs to a study of blood T cell repertoires in COVID-19. Study overall: From T cells, B-cell-depleted T cells, or PBMCs came the material, which was cDNA or gDNA.

Per the authors' pipeline: From reference gene primer amplification, estimates of nucleated cell counts were derived. Method: immunoSEQ multiplex PCR; TCRdb's copy keeps in-frame clones and lacks some. Clone size and V and J calls were adopted from that table, with D and trimming inferred from the DNA. The data show fewer than 200,000 clones, roughly 85% seen once. The receptor's source is a man aged 35 to 55 with acute or convalescent COVID-19. The sample taken for sequencing was peripheral blood. The chain combines TRBV7-2 with TRBJ1-2; D possibly corresponds to TRBD1 (6 bases). CDR3 sequence reads: CASSSTGPYGYTF. CDR3 coding DNA: TGTGCCAGCAGCTCGACAGGCCCTTATGGCTACACCTTC.